These 21 T cell receptor beta chains were all obtained from the same sample, sequenced in a study of monozygotic twins with inflammatory bowel disease. Reprocessing the 5' RACE reads, TCRdb reports a single entry for every CDR3 protein and omits DNA. The data show about 160,000 distinct CDR3 sequences, and the top ten clones hold roughly 2.3%. The specimen was blood. The receptors shown here come from a human donor with ulcerative colitis or Crohn's disease, or a healthy co-twin of an affected twin (not recorded which).

The chain combines TRBV20-1 with TRBJ2-5; the D gene TCRdb calls, TRBD1, cannot be checked with no DNA. The CDR3 sequence is 14 residues long. Per germline, CDR1 DFQATT and CDR2 SNEGSKA (reference sequence). CDR3 in amino acids: CSAMRPGQGALRPF.

V gene TRBV9 combines with J gene TRBJ1-4; as DNA is missing, the TRBD1 call by TCRdb cannot be tested. This CDR3 spans 14 amino acids. Germline V gene sequence: CDR1 SGDLS, CDR2 YYNGEE. The CDR3 protein is CASSVGGAGEKLFF. Full variable domain (rest looked up from reference TRBV9 and TRBJ1-4): DSGVTQTPKHLITATGQRVTLRCSPRSGDLSVYWYQQSLDQGLQFLIQYYNGEERAKGNILERFSAQQFPDLHSELNLSSLELGDSALYFCASSVGGAGEKLFFGSGTQLSVL.

J is TRBJ1-4 and V is TRBV20-1; TCRdb indicates TRBD1, and absent DNA this call remains unverified. The germline V gene encodes CDR1 DFQATT and CDR2 SNEGSKA (reference sequence). This CDR3 has 12 residues. The CDR3 reads CSATGQNEKLFF.

J is TRBJ1-5 and V is TRBV5-6. This CDR3 contains 15 residues. Germline values: CDR1 SGHDT, CDR2 YYEEEE. Here the CDR3 reads CASSSGWRDNQPQHF. Full variable domain (outside the CDR3, taken from reference TRBV5-6 and TRBJ1-5): DAGVTQSPTHLIKTRGQQVTLRCSPKSGHDTVSWYQQALGQGPQFIFQYYEEEERQRGNFPDRFSGHQFPNYSSELNVNALLLGDSALYLCASSSGWRDNQPQHFGDGTRLSIL.

The rearrangement links TRBV7-8 to TRBJ2-1. Germline CDR1 and CDR2: SGHVS and FQNEAQ. The CDR3 runs to 12 residues. CDR3 residues: CASSNLRNEQFF.

The chain employs TRBV7-2 and TRBJ2-6. The V gene's germline CDR1 is SGHTA and CDR2 FQGNSA. This CDR3 spans 15 amino acids. The CDR3 loop reads CASSLQVTGANVLTF. Using reference TRBV7-2 and TRBJ2-6 for the parts outside the CDR3, the full variable domain is GAGVSQSPSNKVTEKGKDVELRCDPISGHTALYWYRQSLGQGLEFLIYFQGNSAPDKSGLPSDRFSAERTGGSVSTLTIQRTQQEDSAVYLCASSLQVTGANVLTFGAGSRLTVL.

The gene calls are TRBV19 and TRBJ2-2; TCRdb's assignment of TRBD1 cannot be checked, as there is no DNA. CDR3 length: 16 residues. Germline CDR1 is LNHDA and CDR2 is SQIVND (reference sequence). CDR3 region: CASSYQRDRSTGELFF.

The CDR3 is CSARPTGWGSPLHF. This rearrangement joins TRBV20-1 to TRBJ1-6; TCRdb picks TRBD1, but there is no DNA to check that call. The CDR3 is 14 amino acids. Germline assignment: CDR1 DFQATT and CDR2 SNEGSKA (reference sequence).

The V call is TRBV28, the J call TRBJ1-3. The CDR3 runs to 16 residues. Looked up from germline, CDR1 is MDHEN and CDR2 is SYDVKM. This CDR3 reads CASSLVTGFSGNTIYF. The full variable domain, in which reference TRBV28 and TRBJ1-3 provide the parts outside the CDR3, is DVKVTQSSRYLVKRTGEKVFLECVQDMDHENMFWYRQDPGLGLRLIYFSYDVKMKEKGDIPEGYSVSREKKERFSLILESASTNQTSMYLCASSLVTGFSGNTIYFGEGSWLTVV.

The chain recombines TRBV6-2 or TRBV6-3 with TRBJ2-1; checking the TCRdb D call of TRBD1 is not possible without DNA. The CDR3 consists of 15 residues. Germline V gene sequence: CDR1 MNHEY, CDR2 SVGEGT. The chain's CDR3 is CASSFGSIPPNEQFF.

The V gene is TRBV6-6, the J gene TRBJ2-2; the D gene TCRdb calls, TRBD1, cannot be checked with no DNA. CDR1 MNHNY and CDR2 SVGAGI come from the germline V gene (reference sequence). The CDR3 sequence is 13 residues long. The CDR3 region is CASKTGETGELFF.

V usage is TRBV5-4 and J usage is TRBJ2-5. CDR3 length: 14 residues. Germline V gene data show CDR1 as SGHNT and CDR2 as YYREEE (reference sequence). The CDR3 spells CASSLVALQETQYF.

The rearrangement uses TRBV28 and TRBJ2-2; checking the TCRdb D call of TRBD1 is not possible without DNA. There are 15 residues in the CDR3. CDR1 is MDHEN, CDR2 SYDVKM, per germline. CDR3 protein: CASTAPRDNTGELFF.

The V and J genes are TRBV29-1 and TRBJ2-1; lacking DNA, the TRBD1 call made by TCRdb goes unchecked. The CDR3 is made up of 11 amino acids. The germline V gene has CDR1 SQVTM and CDR2 ANQGSEA. CDR3 sequence: CSGWTVGEQFF.

The chain combines TRBV5-1 with TRBJ1-1. The germline V gene encodes CDR1 SGHRS and CDR2 YFSETQ. The CDR3 has 13 amino acids. The CDR3 here is CASSLELGTEAFF.

The chain links TRBV30 to TRBJ1-2; the TCRdb call, TRBD1, lacks DNA for checking. CDR1 is GTSNPN and CDR2 is SVGIG in the germline V gene (reference sequence). This CDR3 contains 13 residues. Here the CDR3 reads CAWSVRRAYGYTF.

CDR3 amino acids: CASSGYYEQYF. The chain employs TRBV3-1 and TRBJ2-7. The germline V gene has CDR1 LGHDT and CDR2 YNNKEL (reference sequence). The CDR3 has 11 residues.

The chain couples TRBV11-3 to TRBJ2-3; TCRdb proposes TRBD1, but this gene call is untestable without DNA. This CDR3 contains 15 residues. Germline CDR1 reads SGHNT; CDR2 reads YENEEA. The chain's CDR3 is CASSLGGEGTDTQYF.

This sequence joins TRBV5-1 and TRBJ2-2; TCRdb gives TRBD2 as the D gene, but with no DNA this cannot be confirmed. Germline V lookup: CDR1 SGHRS, CDR2 YFSETQ. This CDR3 region has 15 residues. The CDR3 loop is CASSFSGQNTGELFF.

The chain recombines TRBV4-2 with TRBJ1-1. Germline loops: CDR1 LGHNA, CDR2 YNFKEQ. The CDR3 consists of 15 residues. The CDR3 loop reads CASSQDSGEGTEAFF.

The rearrangement joins TRBV5-1 to TRBJ2-7; the TRBD1 assignment by TCRdb is unverifiable without DNA. The CDR3 loop spans 14 amino acids. Germline V lookup: CDR1 SGHRS, CDR2 YFSETQ. The CDR3 region is CASSLRTGVDEQYF.